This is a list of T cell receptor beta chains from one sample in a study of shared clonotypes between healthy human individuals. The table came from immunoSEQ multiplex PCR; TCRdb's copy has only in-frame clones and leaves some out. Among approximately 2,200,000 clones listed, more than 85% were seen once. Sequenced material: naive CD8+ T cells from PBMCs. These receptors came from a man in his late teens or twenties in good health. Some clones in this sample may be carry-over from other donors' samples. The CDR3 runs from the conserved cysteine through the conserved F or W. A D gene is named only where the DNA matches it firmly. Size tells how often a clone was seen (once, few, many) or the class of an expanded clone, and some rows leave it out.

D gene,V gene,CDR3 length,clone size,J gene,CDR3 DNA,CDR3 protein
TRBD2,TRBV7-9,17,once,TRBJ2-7,TGTGCCAGCAGCAGAGGAACTAGCGGGAGGCTTTTCACGGAGCAGTACTTC,CASSRGTSGRLFTEQYF
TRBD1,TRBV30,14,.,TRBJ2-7,TGTGCCTCGCTCCCTCGGGACAGCCATTACGAGCAGTACTTC,CASLPRDSHYEQYF
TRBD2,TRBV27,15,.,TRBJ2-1,TGTGCCAGCAGTTTGGTGGGAGTGGGGGGGAATGAGCAGTTCTTC,CASSLVGVGGNEQFF
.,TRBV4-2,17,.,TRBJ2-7,TGTGCCAGCAGCCAAGGCCGGGACTCAGCTAGCTCCTACGAGCAGTACTTC,CASSQGRDSASSYEQYF
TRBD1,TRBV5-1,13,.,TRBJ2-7,TGCGCCAGCAGTCCGACAGGGTTCAACGAGCAGTACTTC,CASSPTGFNEQYF
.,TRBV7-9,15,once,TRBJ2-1,TGTGCCAGCAGCCCAGGACTATTGAACTACAATGAGCAGTTCTTC,CASSPGLLNYNEQFF
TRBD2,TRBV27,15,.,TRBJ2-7,TGTGCCAGCAGTACCCGGGGTAGCGGGACCTACGAGCAGTACTTC,CASSTRGSGTYEQYF
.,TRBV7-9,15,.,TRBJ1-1,TGTGCCAGCAGCCCTAGAATGGGCCCGAGGACTGAAGCTTTCTTT,CASSPRMGPRTEAFF
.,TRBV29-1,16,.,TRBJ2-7,TGCAGCGTTGAAGGACCCGACAGCCGAGGGATCTACGAGCAGTACTTC,CSVEGPDSRGIYEQYF
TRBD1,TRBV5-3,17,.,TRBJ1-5,TGTGCCAGAAGCCTGGAAGAGACAGGGTTAATCAATCAGCCCCAGCATTTT,CARSLEETGLINQPQHF
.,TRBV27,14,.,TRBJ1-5,TGTGCCAGCAGTTTAACAGGATACAATCAGCCCCAGCATTTT,CASSLTGYNQPQHF
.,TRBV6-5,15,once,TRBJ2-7,TGTGCCAGCACCGAGACATTCCGGGCCACCGACGAGCAGTACTTC,CASTETFRATDEQYF
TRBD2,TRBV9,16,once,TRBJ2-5,TGTGCCAGCAGCGTACTGCGAGCGGGAGGTTGGGAGACCCAGTACTTC,CASSVLRAGGWETQYF
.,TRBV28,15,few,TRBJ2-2,TGTGCCAGCCGGGGTCTGGCAGGGCGCACCGGGGAGCTGTTTTTT,CASRGLAGRTGELFF
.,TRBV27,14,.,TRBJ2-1,TGTGCCAGCAGGCCTACCTCCCGATACAATGAGCAGTTCTTC,CASRPTSRYNEQFF
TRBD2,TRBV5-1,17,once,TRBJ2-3,TGCGCCAGCAGCTCGCAAGGACTAGCGGGCTTCACAGATACGCAGTATTTT,CASSSQGLAGFTDTQYF
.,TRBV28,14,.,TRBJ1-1,TGTGCCAGCAGTTTCCGTCCCGGGCCCGATGGAGCTTTCTTT,CASSFRPGPDGAFF
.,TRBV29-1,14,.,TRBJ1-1,TGCAGCGTTGAAGATCGGACAACCAACACTGAAGCTTTCTTT,CSVEDRTTNTEAFF
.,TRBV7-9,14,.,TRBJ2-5,TGTGCCAGCAGCCCTCGGTGGGGACAAGAGACCCAGTACTTC,CASSPRWGQETQYF
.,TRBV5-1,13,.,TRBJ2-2,TGCGCCAGCAGGTCACCAGACACCGGGGAGCTGTTTTTT,CASRSPDTGELFF
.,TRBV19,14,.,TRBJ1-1,TGTGCCAGTAGTATACCTAATCGGAACACTGAAGCTTTCTTT,CASSIPNRNTEAFF
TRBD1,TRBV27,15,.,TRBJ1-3,TGTGCCAGCGGATCCGGACAGGGCTCTGGAAACACCATATATTTT,CASGSGQGSGNTIYF
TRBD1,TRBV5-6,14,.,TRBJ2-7,TGTGCCAGCAGAACCGGGACAGGGGTCTACGAGCAGTACTTC,CASRTGTGVYEQYF
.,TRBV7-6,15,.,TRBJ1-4,TGTGCCAGCAGCTTAGTTGGGACCCCTCAGGGAAAACTGTTTTTT,CASSLVGTPQGKLFF
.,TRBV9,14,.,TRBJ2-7,TGTGCCAGCAGCGCCCAAGGGGAATCCTACGAGCAGTACTTC,CASSAQGESYEQYF
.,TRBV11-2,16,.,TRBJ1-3,TGTGCCAGCAGCTTATTGGCAGCCTCTTCTGGAAACACCATATATTTT,CASSLLAASSGNTIYF
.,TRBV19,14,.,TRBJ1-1,TGTGCCAGTAGTGGACCCGGGGTGAACACTGAAGCTTTCTTT,CASSGPGVNTEAFF
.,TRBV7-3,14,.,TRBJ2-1,TGTGCCAGCAGCTTATCCTACCCGGGTGGCGAGCAGTTCTTC,CASSLSYPGGEQFF
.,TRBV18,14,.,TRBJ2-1,TGTGCCAGCTCACCGTTAAGCAGCCCCGATGAGCAGTTCTTC,CASSPLSSPDEQFF
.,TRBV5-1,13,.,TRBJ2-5,TGCGCCAGCAGCCCGGTGTACGGAGAGACCCAGTACTTC,CASSPVYGETQYF
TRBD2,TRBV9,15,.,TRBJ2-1,TGTGCCAGCAGCCCATGGGGGACTAGCGGCAATGAGCAGTTCTTC,CASSPWGTSGNEQFF
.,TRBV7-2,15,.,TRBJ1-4,TGTGCCAGCAGCTTAACTTCTTCCACTAATGAAAAACTGTTTTTT,CASSLTSSTNEKLFF
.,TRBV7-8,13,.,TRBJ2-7,TGTGCCAGCAGCTTAGGGACCTTCTACGAGCAGTACTTC,CASSLGTFYEQYF
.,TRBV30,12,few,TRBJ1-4,TGTGCCTGGAGTTTAGGGAGTGAAAAACTGTTTTTT,CAWSLGSEKLFF
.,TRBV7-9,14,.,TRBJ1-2,TGTGCCAGCAGCTTAACTCAAGAACATTATGGCTACACCTTC,CASSLTQEHYGYTF
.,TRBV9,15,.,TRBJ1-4,TGTGCCAGCAGTGAGGGGGTTAGCACTAATGAAAAACTGTTTTTT,CASSEGVSTNEKLFF
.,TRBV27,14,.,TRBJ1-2,TGTGCCAGCAGTTTATATGGGGGGTTGGGTGGCTACACCTTC,CASSLYGGLGGYTF
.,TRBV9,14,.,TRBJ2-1,TGTGCCAGCAGCGTCCCCGAGCACCCCAATGAGCAGTTCTTC,CASSVPEHPNEQFF
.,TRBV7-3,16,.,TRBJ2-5,TGTGCCAGCAGCGAGTTAGGAGGCGGAGTAAAAGAGACCCAGTACTTC,CASSELGGGVKETQYF
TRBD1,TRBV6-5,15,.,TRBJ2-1,TGTGCCAGCAAGATGCGACAGGGGTCTCACAATGAGCAGTTCTTC,CASKMRQGSHNEQFF
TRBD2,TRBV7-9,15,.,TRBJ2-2,TGTGCCAGCAGACAACTAGCGGGAGGTGCCGGGGAGCTGTTTTTT,CASRQLAGGAGELFF
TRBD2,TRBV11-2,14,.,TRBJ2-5,TGTGCCAGCAGCAAGGGACTAGCGGAAGAGACCCAGTACTTC,CASSKGLAEETQYF
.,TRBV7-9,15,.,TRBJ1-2,TGTGCCAGCAGCTTAGAGGGAACAGGGACCTATGGCTACACCTTC,CASSLEGTGTYGYTF
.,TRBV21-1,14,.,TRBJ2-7,TGTGCCAGCAGCAAGAGGGGGCTCTCCTACGAGCAGTACTTC,CASSKRGLSYEQYF
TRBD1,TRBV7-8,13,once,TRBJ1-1,TGTGCCAGCAGCGGGACAGAGAACACTGAAGCTTTCTTT,CASSGTENTEAFF
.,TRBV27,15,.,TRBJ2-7,TGTGCCAGCAGTTTCCGGAACCCTAGCTTCTACGAGCAGTACTTC,CASSFRNPSFYEQYF
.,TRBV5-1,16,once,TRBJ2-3,TGCGCCAGCAGCTTCGAAGGTCCAGCTGGCACAGATACGCAGTATTTT,CASSFEGPAGTDTQYF
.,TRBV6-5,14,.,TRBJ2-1,TGTGCCAGCAGTTACTCCGGTTTAGGCAATGAGCAGTTCTTC,CASSYSGLGNEQFF
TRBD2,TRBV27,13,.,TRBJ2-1,TGTGCCAGTTCTAGCGGGAGCTACAATGAGCAGTTCTTC,CASSSGSYNEQFF
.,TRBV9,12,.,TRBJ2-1,TGTGCCAGCAGCCCGTTGGGTCCACGCACGTTCTTC,CASSPLGPRTFF
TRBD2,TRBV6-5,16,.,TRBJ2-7,TGTGCCAGCAGTTACTCGTGGCTAGCGGGAGCCTACGAGCAGTACTTC,CASSYSWLAGAYEQYF
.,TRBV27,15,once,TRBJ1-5,TGTGCCAGCAGGCCCATGGTCCGGCACAATCAGCCCCAGCATTTT,CASRPMVRHNQPQHF
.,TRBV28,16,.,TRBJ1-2,TGTGCCAGCAGTTTTCTTGCTCCGGAACATAACTATGGCTACACCTTC,CASSFLAPEHNYGYTF